Below, 27 T cell receptor beta chains from the same sample are listed, as sequenced in a study of blood T cell repertoires in COVID-19. Profiling relied on immunoSEQ multiplex PCR, and the TCRdb table lists in-frame clones only, not all of them. The data contain over 200,000 clones, 87% of them singletons. The material sequenced was peripheral blood. The receptor source for this set is a woman aged 18 to 35 who had recovered from COVID-19.

The J gene is TRBJ1-5, the V gene TRBV29-1; 7 positions match TRBD1. The length of the CDR3 is 12 residues. The J segment lost 8 bases and the V segment lost 4 bases, leaving 5 bases of the junction unmatched. The germline V gene encodes CDR1 SQVTM and CDR2 ANQGSEA. CDR3 loop: CSVVEGGEPQHF. In DNA form, the CDR3 reads TGCAGCGTTGTTGAAGGGGGCGAGCCCCAGCATTTT.

This clone was counted only a few times. The rearrangement links TRBV28 to TRBJ1-2, with 7 bases matching TRBD1. With V trimmed by 6 bases and J by 4 bases, 11 bases remained unmatched. This CDR3 comprises 15 residues. Per the germline V gene, CDR1 is MDHEN and CDR2 is SYDVKM. The CDR3 here is CASSRRPGGVYGYTF. The CDR3 bases are TGTGCCAGCAGCCGACGACCAGGGGGTGTCTATGGCTACACCTTC.

The chain links TRBV27 to TRBJ1-1; D is possibly TRBD1 (5 bases). V dropped 2 bases and J dropped 3 bases, with 10 bases sitting between them. Germline V CDR1 and CDR2: MNHEY, SMNVEV (reference sequence). CDR3 length equals 14 residues. The CDR3 loop is CASSLGARHTEAFF. The CDR3, as DNA: TGTGCCAGCAGTTTAGGGGCTCGGCACACTGAAGCTTTCTTT.

The chain combines TRBV5-5 with TRBJ1-6; possibly TRBD1 for D (5 bases). This CDR3 is built from 14 residues. Trimming took off 1 base at V and 10 bases at J, with 12 bases between the two ends. Germline assignment: CDR1 SGHKS and CDR2 YYEKEE (reference sequence). This CDR3 reads CASSLSAGPSPLHF. The CDR3 DNA reads as TGTGCCAGCAGCTTGTCGGCAGGGCCCTCACCCCTCCACTTT.

This clone appeared once. This chain uses TRBV13 with TRBJ2-2, with 13 bases aligning to TRBD2. V lost 6 bases, J lost 2 bases, and 3 bases stayed unmatched. Germline CDR1 is PRHDT and CDR2 is FYEKMQ (reference sequence). The CDR3 loop spans 16 amino acids. The CDR3 is CASSRGLAGNTGELFF. CDR3 DNA sequence: TGTGCCAGCAGTAGGGGACTAGCGGGAAACACCGGGGAGCTGTTTTTT.

CDR3 region: CASSAGTAHYGYTF. For the CDR3, the DNA is TGTGCCAGCAGTGCAGGGACTGCCCACTATGGCTACACCTTC. V and J are TRBV2 and TRBJ1-2, with D possibly being TRBD1 (5 bases). Germline CDR1 SNHLY, CDR2 FYNNEI. The V end lost 4 bases, the J end lost 3 bases, and 12 bases lay between the germline ends. The CDR3 consists of 14 residues.

This sequence joins TRBV19 and TRBJ1-1; 7 bases are shared with TRBD1. CDR3 length: 13 residues. V shed 8 bases and J 1 base; nucleotides not matched to a gene: 4. CDR1 and CDR2 (germline): LNHDA, SQIVND (reference sequence). This CDR3 is CASGEGANTEAFF. CDR3 DNA sequence: TGTGCCAGTGGAGAGGGGGCGAACACTGAAGCTTTCTTT.

This clone was found once. The rearrangement uses TRBV7-9 and TRBJ2-7, with TRBD1 as a possible D gene (6 bases). CDR1 is SEHNR and CDR2 is FQNEAQ in the germline V gene (reference sequence). This CDR3 is 14 amino acids long. The V end was cut by 6 bases, the J end by 3 bases, with 15 bases between. CDR3 in amino acids: CASSGVGTIYEQYF. CDR3 bases: TGTGCCAGCAGTGGAGTAGGGACAATCTACGAGCAGTACTTC.

The rearrangement links TRBV12-3 or TRBV12-4 to TRBJ2-3; tentative D call: TRBD2 (6 bases). V was shortened by 2 bases and J by 6 bases, with 6 bases between the two germline ends. The length of the CDR3 is 12 residues. The CDR3 DNA is TGTGCCAGCAGTTTACGGGGGGATACGCAGTATTTT. Protein product: CASSLRGDTQYF.

The rearrangement uses TRBV27 and TRBJ1-2; 7 nucleotides agree with TRBD1. The germline V gene has CDR1 MNHEY and CDR2 SMNVEV (reference sequence). The CDR3 length is 15 residues. Losses at the gene ends were 0 bases for V and 4 bases for J; bases not matched to a gene: 5. The CDR3 DNA reads TGTGCCAGCAGTTTATCAACAGGGGCTCTCTATGGCTACACCTTC. Protein product: CASSLSTGALYGYTF.

This clone was found a few times. This chain connects TRBV2 to TRBJ1-2; D unresolved. The CDR3 is made up of 13 amino acids. Trimming pared 7 bases from V and 3 bases from J, leaving 12 bases between. Germline loops: CDR1 SNHLY, CDR2 FYNNEI. CDR3 DNA: TGTGCCAGCAATAAACTGGAGGACTATGGCTACACCTTC. This gives the protein CASNKLEDYGYTF.

This rearrangement joins TRBV30 to TRBJ1-4; D is uncertain. CDR3 length: 13 residues. Trimming cost V 3 bases and J 8 bases, with 13 bases left between them. Germline V CDR1 and CDR2: GTSNPN, SVGIG (reference sequence). Written as DNA, the CDR3 is TGTGCCTGGAGCGGAGAAACGGCGGAAAAACTGTTTTTT. Translated: CAWSGETAEKLFF.

The rearrangement joins TRBV15 to TRBJ2-3; 9 nucleotides align to TRBD2. Losses at the gene ends were 5 bases for V and 5 bases for J; bases not matched to a gene: 11. CDR3 length equals 16 residues. The V gene's germline CDR1 is LNHNV and CDR2 YYDKDF (reference sequence). In nucleotides, the CDR3 is TGTGCCACCAGCGGCGAGGCGGGAGGGCCGGTAGATACGCAGTATTTT. This translates into CATSGEAGGPVDTQYF.

This clone was recorded only once. The rearrangement joins TRBV27 to TRBJ1-1; D remains unclear. CDR3 length equals 13 residues. V lost 0 bases, J lost 4 bases, and 6 bases lay in between. Germline lookup yields CDR1 MNHEY and CDR2 SMNVEV (reference sequence). The CDR3 sequence is CASSLSFSTEAFF. CDR3 bases: TGTGCCAGCAGTTTATCCTTTTCCACTGAAGCTTTCTTT.

The V and J genes are TRBV9 and TRBJ2-3, with TRBD2 matching over 11 bases. Trimming at V came to 4 bases and at J to 0 bases, leaving 4 bases not matched to a gene. The CDR3 sequence is 16 residues long. Germline loops: CDR1 SGDLS, CDR2 YYNGEE. The CDR3 here is CASSTRLAGSTDTQYF. The CDR3 DNA sequence: TGTGCCAGCAGCACCCGACTAGCGGGAAGCACAGATACGCAGTATTTT.

The V and J genes are TRBV9 and TRBJ1-2, with D unresolved. Trimming removed 0 bases at V and 4 bases at J, with 7 bases between. The CDR3 extends over 13 amino acids. Germline V gives CDR1 SGDLS, CDR2 YYNGEE. CDR3 residues: CASSVDPIYGYTF. The CDR3 DNA sequence: TGTGCCAGCAGCGTAGATCCAATCTATGGCTACACCTTC.

The genes are TRBV2 and TRBJ1-2; D is perhaps TRBD1 (5 bases). CDR1 and CDR2 (germline): SNHLY, FYNNEI. V shed 6 bases and J shed 4 bases, with 18 bases lying between them. The CDR3 totals 15 residues. The CDR3 region is CASRTAGYSGYGYTF. DNA for the CDR3: TGTGCCAGCAGAACCGCAGGGTATTCAGGCTATGGCTACACCTTC. The full variable domain, completed using reference TRBV2 and TRBJ1-2, is EPEVTQTPSHQVTQMGQEVILRCVPISNHLYFYWYRQILGQKVEFLVSFYNNEISEKSEIFDDQFSVERPDGSNFTLKIRSTKLEDSAMYFCASRTAGYSGYGYTFGSGTRLTVV.

The rearrangement joins TRBV27 to TRBJ2-7, with 8 bases that match TRBD1. CDR1 and CDR2 (germline): MNHEY, SMNVEV (reference sequence). This CDR3 has 14 amino acids. V was clipped by 3 bases and J by 5 bases; unmatched bases: 6. The CDR3 DNA sequence: TGTGCCAGCAGTTTCAGGACAGGGCGTAACGAGCAGTACTTC. This gives the protein CASSFRTGRNEQYF.

The chain has TRBV4-2 and TRBJ2-4; TRBD2 agrees at 11 bases. CDR1 and CDR2 from the germline V gene are LGHNA and YNFKEQ. The V gene end was trimmed by 3 bases and the J gene end by 1 base; junction bases not matched to a gene: 11. This CDR3 spans 19 amino acids. The CDR3 nucleotides read TGTGCCAGCAGCCAGGAACTAGCGGGAGTGGCGTCGGCCAAAAACATTCAGTACTTC. This sequence encodes CASSQELAGVASAKNIQYF.

This chain uses TRBV6-5 with TRBJ2-2; maybe TRBD1 (6 bases). The CDR3 totals 14 residues. V was pared by 6 bases and J by 3 bases, with 11 bases between. Germline V gene data show CDR1 as MNHEY and CDR2 as SVGAGI. The CDR3 DNA reads TGTGCCAGCAGACCACAGGGACACACCGGGGAGCTGTTTTTT. It yields the protein CASRPQGHTGELFF.

CDR3 in amino acids: CASSPQLGTRAGNEQFF. The CDR3 DNA follows: TGTGCCAGCAGCCCCCAGCTGGGGACTAGGGCTGGTAATGAGCAGTTCTTC. The chain recombines TRBV7-2 with TRBJ2-1, with TRBD2 identical over 8 bases. The CDR3 runs to 17 residues. V lost 5 bases, J lost 7 bases, and 16 bases stayed unmatched. The germline V gene encodes CDR1 SGHTA and CDR2 FQGNSA.

The chain carries TRBV2 and TRBJ2-2; possibly TRBD2 for D (5 bases). Per germline, CDR1 SNHLY and CDR2 FYNNEI. Trimming removed 8 bases at V and 0 bases at J, with 16 bases between. The CDR3 covers 16 residues. DNA for the CDR3: TGTGCCAGCCGAAGTCGGAGCGGTTCGAACACCGGGGAGCTGTTTTTT. Protein: CASRSRSGSNTGELFF.

The V and J genes are TRBV11-2 and TRBJ1-4; D gene ambiguous. V lost 5 bases and J 5 bases, leaving 12 bases between the germline ends. From germline, CDR1 is SGHAT and CDR2 FQNNGV. The length of the CDR3 is 14 residues. CDR3 sequence (DNA): TGTGCCAGCAGCCCGGGGTTACTCAATGAAAAACTGTTTTTT. Translated: CASSPGLLNEKLFF.

The chain combines TRBV27 with TRBJ1-2, with 7 bases fitting TRBD1. The CDR3 is made up of 13 amino acids. Germline loops: CDR1 MNHEY, CDR2 SMNVEV (reference sequence). Trimming at V came to 10 bases and at J to 4 bases, leaving 9 bases not matched to a gene. CDR3 DNA: TGTGCCACGTCCCCGACAGGGATCTATGGCTACACCTTC. Its translation: CATSPTGIYGYTF.

This chain joins TRBV4-1 and TRBJ1-2, with 7 nucleotides matching TRBD1. CDR3 length: 15 residues. Per the germline V gene, CDR1 is MGHRA and CDR2 is YSYEKL. Trimming cost V 4 bases and J 2 bases; bases outside gene matches: 7. For the CDR3, the DNA is TGCGCCAGCAGCCTCCCAGGGGGTGCAAACTATGGCTACACCTTC. It translates to CASSLPGGANYGYTF.

J is TRBJ1-2 and V is TRBV24-1; TRBD1 matches 7 bases. Germline CDR1 is KGHDR and CDR2 is SFDVKD. The CDR3 is 17 amino acids. Unmatched junction bases numbered 18, after V lost 5 bases and J lost 7 bases. CDR3 region: CATSASSLWGQQSGYTF. CDR3 DNA: TGTGCCACCAGTGCTAGCAGCCTATGGGGACAGCAGTCTGGCTACACCTTC.

This clone has just one count. The chain carries TRBV30 and TRBJ2-1; a weak D match, TRBD2 (6 bases). This CDR3 contains 17 residues. CDR1 and CDR2 (germline): GTSNPN, SVGIG (reference sequence). V was shortened by 0 bases and J by 3 bases, with 18 bases between the two germline ends. CDR3 loop: CAWSVWGGRHIYNEQFF. The CDR3, as DNA: TGTGCCTGGAGTGTATGGGGAGGCCGTCACATCTACAATGAGCAGTTCTTC.